The present TCR beta chain was sequenced within a study of blood T cell repertoires in COVID-19. Study at large: The cDNA or gDNA used as material had been derived from T cells, B-cell-depleted T cells, or PBMCs.

Enrolled during active infection, Seattle patients were then followed longitudinally. In the original analysis: Amplification of reference gene primers was used by the study to estimate nucleated cell counts. The protocol was immunoSEQ multiplex PCR, while the TCRdb copy is restricted to in-frame clones and leaves out a portion. The V and J calls and clone size are taken from that table; D and trimming were inferred from the DNA. The data hold some 450,000 clones, with around nine tenths observed a single time. The trim removed 6 bases at V and 3 bases at J, leaving 5 bases unmatched. Germline V gene data show CDR1 as MNHEY and CDR2 as SVGAGI. This CDR3 is 15 amino acids long.

This chain links TRBV6-5 with TRBJ2-6, with 7 bases identical to TRBD1. Sequenced sample: peripheral blood. The TCR originated in a man younger than 30 with COVID-19, enrolled during active disease. The chain's CDR3 is CASSPRGSGANVLTF. CDR3 DNA sequence: TGTGCCAGCAGCCCCAGGGGGAGTGGGGCCAACGTCCTGACTTTC.